The TCR beta chain described here comes from a study of blood T cells in healthy people across ages. The study's findings and limits: Naive T cell percentage and TCR beta diversity correlated strongly. Researchers deemed the diversity estimates from one million T cells underestimates. Relative to aged donors, long-lived donors carried more naive CD4+ cells and displayed higher diversity.

A second PCR, run for roughly 7 to 12 cycles, used a sample-barcoded 5' primer plus a J-beta primer mix. In TCRdb, the 5' RACE reads were re-called with MiXCR into one record per CDR3 protein. The table records about a million distinct CDR3 sequences, approximately 50% of them present only once. A note on this clonotype: Its antigen remains unidentified.

V was cut by 9 bases and J by 6 bases, with 21 bases left in between. Per the germline V gene, CDR1 is LNHNV and CDR2 is YYDKDF (reference sequence). CDR3 length equals 15 residues. V usage is TRBV15 and J usage is TRBJ2-1; D uncertain. The sample comprised blood. This receptor was taken from a woman in her sixties or seventies in good health. The DNA of the CDR3 is TGTGCCACTTCTCTACGGTCGCGAGCCCCCAATGAGCAGTTCTTC. This translates into CATSLRSRAPNEQFF.